A selection of T cell receptor beta chains follows, all from one sample in a study of cytomegalovirus exposure and HLA in healthy donors. The table came from immunoSEQ multiplex PCR; TCRdb's copy has only in-frame clones and leaves some out. The sample holds about 160,000 clones; under 75% are singletons and the top ten take 5.5% to 9%. The sequenced material came from PBMCs. Source of these receptors: a woman in her fifties or sixties in good health and CMV-seropositive. Both conserved end residues are part of each CDR3. Each record gives: D gene, J gene, clone size, V gene, CDR3 protein, CDR3 DNA. D genes are given only for firm matches. Rows may omit the clone size; those that give it use once, few, many or a size class.

- | TRBJ1-2 | - | TRBV7-2 | CASSQDSQYGYTF | TGTGCCAGCAGCCAGGACAGCCAGTATGGCTACACCTTC
TRBD2 | TRBJ2-7 | - | TRBV11-1 | CASSPRGSYEQYF | TGTGCCAGCAGCCCGCGGGGGTCCTACGAGCAGTACTTC
- | TRBJ1-2 | - | TRBV21-1 | CASSKANRMWAF | TGTGCCAGCAGCAAAGCGAACAGGATGTGGGCCTTC
- | TRBJ1-4 | once | TRBV5-1 | CASSLVAPNEKLFF | TGCGCCAGCAGCTTGGTGGCCCCTAATGAAAAACTGTTTTTT
- | TRBJ2-5 | few | TRBV28 | CVVDSAYQETQYF | TGTGTAGTCGACTCAGCGTACCAAGAGACCCAGTACTTC
TRBD2 | TRBJ2-2 | - | TRBV19 | CASTGLAGGNTGELFF | TGTGCCAGTACAGGACTAGCGGGAGGGAACACCGGGGAGCTGTTTTTT
TRBD1 | TRBJ2-7 | few | TRBV19 | CASDQGAAGEQYF | TGTGCCAGCGATCAGGGGGCGGCGGGGGAGCAGTACTTC
TRBD1 | TRBJ2-7 | - | TRBV7-9 | CASSSSQGARYEQYF | TGTGCCAGCAGCTCCTCACAGGGGGCGCGCTACGAGCAGTACTTC
TRBD2 | TRBJ2-7 | - | TRBV7-2 | CASSLLLAGGLEQYF | TGTGCCAGCAGCTTACTACTAGCGGGAGGGCTCGAGCAGTACTTC
TRBD1 | TRBJ1-1 | - | TRBV6-1 | CASSLGTAEAFF | TGTGCCAGCAGTCTCGGGACAGCTGAAGCTTTCTTT
- | TRBJ2-3 | once | TRBV14 | CASSQGSGDTQYF | TGTGCCAGCAGCCAAGGCAGCGGAGATACGCAGTATTTT
TRBD1 | TRBJ1-4 | - | TRBV28 | CASTGTGNEKLFF | TGTGCCAGCACCGGGACAGGGAATGAAAAACTGTTTTTT
TRBD1 | TRBJ1-2 | - | TRBV14 | CASSPFYDRAGAGYTF | TGTGCCAGCAGCCCCTTTTACGACAGGGCAGGGGCTGGCTACACCTTC
- | TRBJ2-6 | - | TRBV19 | CASSTFIGGASGANVLTF | TGTGCCAGTAGTACGTTTATTGGGGGCGCGTCTGGGGCCAACGTCCTGACTTTC
- | TRBJ2-5 | - | TRBV25-1 | CASSEPRRGGETQYF | TGTGCCAGCAGTGAACCCCGCAGGGGTGGGGAGACCCAGTACTTC
- | TRBJ1-1 | - | TRBV19 | CASSFGRGGTEAFF | TGTGCCAGTAGTTTCGGACGGGGGGGCACTGAAGCTTTCTTT
TRBD2 | TRBJ2-1 | - | TRBV29-1 | CSVGGRGGTSVNEQFF | TGCAGCGTTGGGGGCCGGGGTGGGACTAGCGTTAATGAGCAGTTCTTC
TRBD2 | TRBJ2-7 | - | TRBV5-1 | CASSLRGDSFRYEQYF | TGCGCCAGCAGCTTGCGGGGGGACTCCTTCCGCTACGAGCAGTACTTC
- | TRBJ2-5 | few | TRBV2 | CASIFGTLQETQYF | TGTGCCAGCATCTTCGGGACTCTACAAGAGACCCAGTACTTC
- | TRBJ2-3 | once | TRBV7-2 | CASSLGVEVTQYF | TGTGCCAGCAGCTTAGGAGTAGAGGTTACGCAGTATTTT
- | TRBJ1-2 | few | TRBV28 | CASSRTEGYTF | TGTGCCAGCAGTCGCACAGAGGGCTACACCTTC
- | TRBJ2-5 | - | TRBV20-1 | CSARGETQYF | TGCAGTGCCAGGGGAGAGACCCAGTACTTC
TRBD2 | TRBJ2-7 | few | TRBV9 | CASSAHSGRTNEQYF | TGTGCCAGCAGCGCGCATAGCGGGAGAACCAACGAGCAGTACTTC
- | TRBJ2-2 | - | TRBV28 | CASSSEGGVTGELFF | TGTGCCAGCAGTTCAGAGGGGGGGGTCACCGGGGAGCTGTTTTTT
- | TRBJ1-6 | - | TRBV5-1 | CASRLSSPIRDSPLHF | TGCGCCAGCCGCCTCTCGTCTCCTATACGCGATTCACCCCTCCACTTT
- | TRBJ1-2 | - | TRBV30 | CAWTLPGGARANYGYTF | TGTGCCTGGACCCTACCCGGGGGGGCAAGGGCTAACTATGGCTACACCTTC
- | TRBJ1-2 | - | TRBV13 | CASSLLGGSYYGYTF | TGTGCCAGCAGCCTCCTAGGAGGATCATACTATGGCTACACCTTC
- | TRBJ1-5 | - | TRBV28 | CASSTWDKFQEPQHF | TGTGCCAGCAGTACCTGGGACAAATTTCAGGAACCCCAGCATTTT
- | TRBJ2-1 | few | TRBV11-3 | CASSLGFGSSSYNEQFF | TGTGCCAGCAGCTTAGGGTTCGGGAGCAGCTCCTACAATGAGCAGTTCTTC
TRBD1 | TRBJ1-2 | - | TRBV18 | CASSRTLGQGGYGYTF | TGTGCCAGCTCACGCACCCTAGGACAGGGAGGGTATGGCTACACCTTC
TRBD1 | TRBJ2-1 | - | TRBV5-4 | CASSLGTGYNEQFF | TGTGCCAGCAGCTTGGGGACAGGGTATAATGAGCAGTTCTTC
- | TRBJ2-1 | - | TRBV18 | CASSPRTPVNEQFF | TGTGCCAGCTCACCACGGACACCCGTGAATGAGCAGTTCTTC
TRBD2 | TRBJ2-1 | - | TRBV7-6 | CASSLGSLAGNNEQFF | TGTGCCAGCAGCTTAGGATCACTAGCGGGGAACAATGAGCAGTTCTTC
TRBD1 | TRBJ1-3 | - | TRBV6-5 | CASRGRGPGNTIYF | TGTGCCAGCAGGGGCAGGGGGCCTGGAAACACCATATATTTT
- | TRBJ1-2 | - | TRBV6-5 | CASSYSQNYGYTF | TGTGCCAGCAGTTACTCTCAGAACTATGGCTACACCTTC
- | TRBJ2-7 | - | TRBV7-3 | CASSPGPGQDYEQYF | TGTGCCAGCAGCCCAGGGCCTGGACAAGACTACGAGCAGTACTTC
- | TRBJ2-3 | - | TRBV9 | CASSAPGSTDTQYF | TGTGCCAGCAGCGCTCCAGGGAGCACAGATACGCAGTATTTT
- | TRBJ2-1 | - | TRBV4-3 | CASSPEGQGYNEQFF | TGCGCCAGCAGCCCTGAGGGGCAGGGGTACAATGAGCAGTTCTTC
TRBD1 | TRBJ1-2 | - | TRBV5-4 | CASSLGRGQGGYTF | TGTGCCAGCAGCTTAGGCAGGGGGCAAGGTGGCTACACCTTC
TRBD2 | TRBJ2-4 | once | TRBV7-2 | CASSLGTSGVNIQYF | TGTGCCAGCAGCTTAGGGACTAGCGGGGTAAACATTCAGTACTTC
- | TRBJ2-1 | - | TRBV25-1 | CASMASTEQFF | TGTGCCAGCATGGCAAGTACTGAGCAGTTCTTC